A single sample is the source of the 31 T cell receptor beta chains below, sequenced in a study of Graves' ophthalmopathy and Graves' hyperthyroidism. Using RNA transcripts, the TCR beta CDR3 regions were amplified. Second-round multiplex PCR came after first-round RT-PCR with HTBI primers. TCRdb reprocessed the multiplex PCR reads with MiXCR, giving one entry per CDR3 protein. The sample shows about 700,000 distinct CDR3 sequences, about 41% of them seen only once. The sample taken for sequencing was peripheral blood. Source of these receptors: an adult man with Graves' ophthalmopathy.

Ten or more counts support this clonotype. The rearrangement links TRBV9 to TRBJ2-5; 8 nucleotides match TRBD1. The V gene end was trimmed by 4 bases and the J gene end by 3 bases; junction bases not matched to a gene: 11. The CDR3 is made up of 16 amino acids. Germline lookup yields CDR1 SGDLS and CDR2 YYNGEE. This chain's CDR3 is CASSYRTGPKKETQYF. In DNA, the CDR3 is TGTGCCAGCAGCTATAGGACAGGGCCCAAAAAAGAGACCCAGTACTTC.

This clonotype was seen a few times. The chain recombines TRBV28 with TRBJ1-3, with D perhaps TRBD1 (6 bases). The CDR3 spans 16 residues. The germline V gene encodes CDR1 MDHEN and CDR2 SYDVKM. V lost 6 bases and J lost 4, with 19 bases in between. Written as DNA, the CDR3 is TGTGCCAGCAGCGTCCTTCCACAGGGTAACGGAAACACCATATATTTT. It specifies CASSVLPQGNGNTIYF.

CDR3 in amino acids: CASSLSPNRVPRPLGFF. The CDR3 coding sequence is TGCGCCAGCAGCTTGAGCCCCAACAGGGTTCCCCGGCCGCTCGGTTTCTTT. V usage is TRBV5-1 and J usage is TRBJ1-1; maybe TRBD1 (6 bases). V was shortened by 1 base and J by 13 bases, with 29 bases between the two germline ends. The length of the CDR3 is 17 residues. Germline-derived CDR1 and CDR2 are SGHRS and YFSETQ.

The rearrangement joins TRBV10-3 to TRBJ1-4, with TRBD1 matching 9 bases. Germline V gene data show CDR1 as ENHRY and CDR2 as SYGVKD. V was clipped by 8 bases and J by 12 bases; unmatched bases: 16. The length of the CDR3 is 15 residues. The CDR3: CAIQAGTGTGSELFF. The CDR3 nucleotides are TGTGCCATCCAGGCCGGGACCGGGACAGGGAGCGAACTGTTTTTT.

The rearrangement links TRBV7-2 to TRBJ1-5; no clear D. The length of the CDR3 is 13 residues. V was shortened by 11 bases and J by 5 bases, with 16 bases between the two germline ends. In germline, CDR1 is SGHTA, CDR2 FQGNSA. As DNA, the CDR3 is TGTGCCTGGAGTGCCAGTTCGGATCAGCCCCAGCATTTT. Its translation is CAWSASSDQPQHF. The full variable domain, completed using reference TRBV7-2 and TRBJ1-5, is GAGVSQSPSNKVTEKGKDVELRCDPISGHTALYWYRQSLGQGLEFLIYFQGNSAPDKSGLPSDRFSAERTGGSVSTLTIQRTQQEDSAVYLCAWSASSDQPQHFGDGTRLSIL.

Ten or more counts support this clonotype. The rearrangement joins TRBV5-8 to TRBJ1-3, with TRBD1 as a possible D gene (5 bases). The CDR3 totals 15 residues. Trimming stripped 4 bases from V and 7 bases from J, with 18 bases between. Per the germline V gene, CDR1 is SGHTS and CDR2 is YDEGEE. CDR3 sequence: CASSRDSAGGNTIYF. In nucleotides, the CDR3 is TGTGCCAGCAGCCGTGACAGCGCCGGAGGTAACACCATATATTTT.

This clonotype came up a few times. The genes are TRBV10-3 and TRBJ1-1, with 10 bases that match TRBD1. This CDR3 is 12 amino acids long. Looked up from germline, CDR1 is ENHRY and CDR2 is SYGVKD. Germline trimming cut 10 bases from V and 7 bases from J; bases unmatched to any gene: 6. The CDR3 spells CASDRDRGEAFF. The DNA for the CDR3 is TGTGCCAGCGACAGGGACAGGGGTGAAGCTTTCTTT.

This clonotype was counted ten times or more. The chain recombines TRBV19 with TRBJ2-5; 10 positions match TRBD2. This CDR3 comprises 14 residues. The V gene's germline CDR1 is LNHDA and CDR2 SQIVND (reference sequence). Trimming at V came to 2 bases and at J to 5 bases, leaving 2 bases not matched to a gene. The CDR3 here is CASSIQGLAETQYF. CDR3 sequence (DNA): TGTGCCAGTAGTATACAGGGACTAGCGGAGACCCAGTACTTC.

This clonotype was seen more than once but under ten times. The chain employs TRBV13 and TRBJ2-7; the D gene is possibly TRBD1 (5 bases). From germline, CDR1 is PRHDT and CDR2 FYEKMQ (reference sequence). The length of the CDR3 is 15 residues. Trimming removed 5 bases at V and 6 bases at J, with 20 bases between. CDR3 sequence: CASSPRQTQLTEQYF. CDR3 bases: TGTGCCAGCAGCCCGCGACAGACCCAACTCACCGAGCAGTACTTC. Full variable domain (outside the CDR3, taken from reference TRBV13 and TRBJ2-7): AAGVIQSPRHLIKEKRETATLKCYPIPRHDTVYWYQQGPGQDPQFLISFYEKMQSDKGSIPDRFSAQQFSDYHSELNMSSLELGDSALYFCASSPRQTQLTEQYFGPGTRLTVT.

The V call is TRBV29-1, the J call TRBJ1-1; the D is unclear. V lost 0 bases and J lost 6, with 20 bases in between. Germline V CDR1 and CDR2: SQVTM, ANQGSEA. The CDR3 is made up of 16 amino acids. CDR3 nucleotides: TGCAGCGTTGAAGACTCTAGCGTGGCCGGGGAGGCTGAAGCTTTCTTT. Its protein product is CSVEDSSVAGEAEAFF.

On this clonotype: One end of the junction does not line up with germline, which may come from a read error. The rearrangement joins TRBV7-9 to TRBJ1-5; D perhaps matches TRBD1 (5 bases). CDR1 is SEHNR, CDR2 FQNEAQ, per germline (reference sequence). This CDR3 is built from 17 residues. In DNA form, the CDR3 reads TGTGCCAGCAACTTAGTCAGGGTCTATGTGAACAATCAGCCCCAGCATTTT. Amino acid sequence: CASNLVRVYVNNQPQHF.

The sample holds a few counts of this clonotype. The chain joins TRBV2 to TRBJ2-7; 8 positions agree with TRBD1. The V gene end was trimmed by 5 bases and the J gene end by 2 bases; junction bases not matched to a gene: 8. Germline V gene data show CDR1 as SNHLY and CDR2 as FYNNEI. The CDR3 runs 15 residues. The CDR3 here is CASSFSGTGTYEQYF. CDR3 DNA sequence: TGTGCCAGCAGTTTCTCCGGGACAGGAACCTACGAGCAGTACTTC.

The J gene is TRBJ1-2, the V gene TRBV11-2; the match to TRBD1 covers 7 bases. In germline, CDR1 is SGHAT, CDR2 FQNNGV. With 5 bases clipped from V and 4 bases from J, the junction kept 19 bases outside the gene matches. CDR3 length: 18 residues. CDR3 protein: CASSLTQQGPLRPYGYTF. The DNA of the CDR3 is TGTGCCAGCAGCCTAACACAACAGGGGCCCCTACGACCCTATGGCTACACCTTC. Together with reference TRBV11-2 and TRBJ1-2, the CDR3 gives the full variable domain: EAGVAQSPRYKIIEKRQSVAFWCNPISGHATLYWYQQILGQGPKLLIQFQNNGVVDDSQLPKDRFSAERLKGVDSTLKIQPAKLEDSAVYLCASSLTQQGPLRPYGYTFGSGTRLTVV.

This clonotype was seen at least ten times. The V gene is TRBV15, the J gene TRBJ2-7; 10 bases align to TRBD2. The V segment lost 2 bases and the J segment 2 bases; nucleotides outside the gene matches: 6. The CDR3 is made up of 16 amino acids. Germline loops: CDR1 LNHNV, CDR2 YYDKDF (reference sequence). DNA for the CDR3: TGTGCCACCAGCAGACCTAGCGGGAGAAGGACCTACGAGCAGTACTTC. Its translation: CATSRPSGRRTYEQYF.

J is TRBJ1-1 and V is TRBV20-1; the D is unclear. CDR3 length: 13 residues. The V and J ends lost 5 bases and 4 bases respectively, with 14 bases between them. Looked up from germline, CDR1 is DFQATT and CDR2 is SNEGSKA (reference sequence). CDR3 in amino acids: CSAAGRETTEAFF. The CDR3 DNA is TGCAGTGCTGCCGGGAGGGAGACCACTGAAGCTTTCTTT.

The sample holds a few counts of this clonotype. The V gene is TRBV9, the J gene TRBJ1-3; D perhaps matches TRBD1 (5 bases). The CDR3 consists of 18 residues. From germline, CDR1 is SGDLS and CDR2 YYNGEE. V lost 0 bases to trimming and J lost 0 bases, with 16 bases between them. CDR3 nucleotides: TGTGCCAGCAGCGTAGAGGGGTTCAGGGAGAGCTCTGGAAACACCATATATTTT. Amino acids: CASSVEGFRESSGNTIYF.

The chain employs TRBV25-1 and TRBJ1-1; 7 bases are a match to TRBD1. The CDR3 sequence is 16 residues long. The V segment lost 6 bases and the J segment 1 base; nucleotides outside the gene matches: 11. Germline V CDR1 and CDR2: MGHDK, SYGVNS. In nucleotides, the CDR3 is TGTGCCAGCAGAACTCCTAGGGGGCAGGGGAACACTGAAGCTTTCTTT. Translating it yields CASRTPRGQGNTEAFF.

The rearrangement links TRBV12-3 or TRBV12-4 to TRBJ2-2, with TRBD1 matching over 7 bases. The CDR3 totals 15 residues. V shed 7 bases and J 6 bases; nucleotides not matched to a gene: 11. The chain's CDR3 is CASNPLTGRAGELFF. The CDR3 coding sequence is TGTGCCAGCAACCCGCTGACAGGGAGAGCCGGGGAGCTGTTTTTT.

This clonotype was seen ten or more times. This chain uses TRBV5-4 with TRBJ1-5, with D possibly being TRBD1 (5 bases). Germline lookup yields CDR1 SGHNT and CDR2 YYREEE (reference sequence). The CDR3 length is 13 residues. Trimming pared 4 bases from V and 9 bases from J, leaving 14 bases between. The CDR3 nucleotides are TGTGCCAGCAGCCCAGGGACCGCTCGGCCCCAGCATTTT. As protein: CASSPGTARPQHF.

Comment on this clonotype: Being one base from a much bigger clone, this may be a read error. CDR3 sequence reads: CASSFCPDAEYGYTF. The CDR3 region has the DNA TGTGCCAGCAGTTTCTGCCCGGACGCAGAGTATGGCTACACCTTC. This rearrangement joins TRBV25-1 to TRBJ1-2; D ambiguous. Germline CDR1 reads MGHDK; CDR2 reads SYGVNS. The CDR3 extends over 15 amino acids. The germline V and J ends were trimmed by 5 bases and 5 bases, with 18 bases remaining between them.

The chain couples TRBV2 to TRBJ1-6; maybe TRBD1 (6 bases). CDR1 is SNHLY and CDR2 is FYNNEI in the germline V gene. Between the trimmed V and J ends, which lost 5 bases and 6 bases, there was a span of 20 bases. The CDR3 loop spans 17 amino acids. For the CDR3, the DNA is TGTGCCAGCAGTTACTCGGTCAGGGGCGGTTCTAATTCACCCCTCCACTTT. Protein product: CASSYSVRGGSNSPLHF.

This clonotype was seen repeatedly, ten times or more. V is TRBV20-1 and J is TRBJ1-1; D uncertain. The CDR3 contains 12 residues. The germline V and J ends were trimmed by 1 base and 2 bases, with 5 bases remaining between them. The germline CDR1 and CDR2 sequences are DFQATT and SNEGSKA (reference sequence). This CDR3 is CSARVSNTEAFF. In DNA form, the CDR3 reads TGCAGTGCTAGAGTGTCTAACACTGAAGCTTTCTTT.

The chain links TRBV10-3 to TRBJ2-7; D is possibly TRBD1 (6 bases). CDR1 is ENHRY, CDR2 SYGVKD, per germline. Trimming stripped 2 bases from V and 3 bases from J, with 14 bases between. The CDR3 runs 15 residues. The CDR3 bases are TGTGCCATCAGTGAGCTCCGATCCAGGGGCTACGAGCAGTACTTC. Its protein is CAISELRSRGYEQYF.

This clonotype was found many times. The V call is TRBV7-9, the J call TRBJ2-2, with TRBD2 matching over 7 bases. Per germline, CDR1 SEHNR and CDR2 FQNEAQ (reference sequence). The V segment lost 4 bases and the J segment 5 bases; nucleotides outside the gene matches: 7. The CDR3 totals 15 residues. The DNA for the CDR3 is TGTGCCAGCAGCTATTTGCGGGAGAGGACCGGGGAGCTGTTTTTT. Translation gives CASSYLRERTGELFF.

The sample holds many counts of this clonotype. The chain is built from TRBV6-1 and TRBJ1-6; D gene uncertain. This CDR3 is built from 15 residues. Germline-derived CDR1 and CDR2 are MNHNS and SASEGT. The germline V and J ends were trimmed by 0 bases and 10 bases, with 13 bases remaining between them. In DNA form, the CDR3 reads TGTGCCAGCAGTGAAGCGGCGGAGGGATGGTCACCCCTCCACTTT. Amino acids: CASSEAAEGWSPLHF.

This clonotype has more than one count but fewer than ten. The CDR3 nucleotides are TGCGCCAGCAGCCAACCTGGCTCCTCTGGGGAGACCCAGTACTTC. It yields the protein CASSQPGSSGETQYF. This chain uses TRBV4-1 with TRBJ2-5; the D is unclear. Per germline, CDR1 MGHRA and CDR2 YSYEKL. Trimming cost V 2 bases and J 5 bases, with 15 bases left between them. The CDR3 has 15 residues.

Turning to this clonotype: A clone one base away is much larger, so this may be a read error. This chain links TRBV19 with TRBJ1-5; tentative D call: TRBD1 (5 bases). The CDR3 runs 15 residues. Germline CDR1 reads LNHDA; CDR2 reads SQIVND (reference sequence). CDR3 region: CASGMMSGSNQPQHF. The CDR3 region has the DNA TGTGCCAGTGGTATGATGTCAGGGAGCAATCAGCCCCAGCATTTT.

This clonotype showed up just a few times. This could be a read error, since a much larger clone is one nucleotide away. The chain has TRBV10-2 and TRBJ1-5; possible D gene TRBD1, 5 bases. Looked up from germline, CDR1 is WSHSY and CDR2 is SAAADI. The CDR3 covers 15 residues. Trimming stripped 6 bases from V and 5 bases from J, with 17 bases between. For the CDR3, the DNA is TGCGCCAGCAGCCCAAAATCAGGGCCTTATCAGCCCCAGCATTTT. Translating it yields CASSPKSGPYQPQHF.

This clonotype was seen only a few times. The gene calls are TRBV27 and TRBJ1-4; D call uncertain. V dropped 0 bases and J dropped 8 bases, with 10 bases sitting between them. This CDR3 comprises 14 residues. Germline-derived CDR1 and CDR2 are MNHEY and SMNVEV (reference sequence). The CDR3 sequence is CASSLSMGTEKLFF. The CDR3 nucleotides read TGTGCCAGCAGTTTATCTATGGGAACCGAAAAACTGTTTTTT.

This clonotype was observed a single time. The V gene is TRBV7-9, the J gene TRBJ2-7, with 10 bases that match TRBD2. V gave up 4 bases and J gave up 7 bases; unmatched junction bases: 16. CDR1 and CDR2 from the germline V gene are SEHNR and FQNEAQ (reference sequence). This CDR3 contains 17 residues. CDR3 bases: TGTGCCAGCAGCTCCCCGGCTGGAGCGGGAGGGGCCGGTGAGCAGTACTTC. Its translation is CASSSPAGAGGAGEQYF.

The chain employs TRBV11-2 and TRBJ2-7; tentatively, D is TRBD1 (6 bases). Germline loops: CDR1 SGHAT, CDR2 FQNNGV. The CDR3 has 15 residues. Between the trimmed V and J ends, which lost 5 bases and 4 bases, there was a span of 18 bases. In nucleotides, the CDR3 is TGTGCCAGCAGCGGTTTACAGGGTACGGCGTACGAGCAGTACTTC. It encodes CASSGLQGTAYEQYF.